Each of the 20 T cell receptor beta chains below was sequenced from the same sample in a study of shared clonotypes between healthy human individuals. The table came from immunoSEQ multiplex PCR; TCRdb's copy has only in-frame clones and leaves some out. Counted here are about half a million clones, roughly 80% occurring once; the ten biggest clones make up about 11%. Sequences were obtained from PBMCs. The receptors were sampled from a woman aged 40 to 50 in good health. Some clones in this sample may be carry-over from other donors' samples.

The CDR3 DNA reads TGCGCCAGCAGCCAAGAAGCTGGGGACAGGGTTTTATCTGATACGCAGTATTTT. Amino acids: CASSQEAGDRVLSDTQYF. The chain links TRBV4-1 to TRBJ2-3; 9 bases map to TRBD1. This CDR3 contains 18 residues. Losses at the gene ends were 0 bases for V and 6 bases for J; bases not matched to a gene: 13. CDR1 is MGHRA, CDR2 YSYEKL, per germline.

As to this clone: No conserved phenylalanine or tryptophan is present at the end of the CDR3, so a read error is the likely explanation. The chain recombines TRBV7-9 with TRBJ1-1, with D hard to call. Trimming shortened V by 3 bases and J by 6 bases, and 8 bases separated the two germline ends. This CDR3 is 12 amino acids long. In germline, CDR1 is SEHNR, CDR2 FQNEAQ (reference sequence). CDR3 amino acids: CASSFTGSEAFL. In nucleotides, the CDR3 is TGTGCCAGCAGCTTCACGGGTTCTGAAGCTTTCCTT.

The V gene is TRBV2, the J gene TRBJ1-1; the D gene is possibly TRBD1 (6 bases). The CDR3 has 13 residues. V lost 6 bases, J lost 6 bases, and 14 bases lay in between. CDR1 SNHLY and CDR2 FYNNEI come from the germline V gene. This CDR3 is CASRGTGSPEAFF. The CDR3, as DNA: TGTGCCAGCAGAGGAACAGGGAGCCCTGAAGCTTTCTTT. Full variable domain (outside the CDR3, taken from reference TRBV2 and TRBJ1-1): EPEVTQTPSHQVTQMGQEVILRCVPISNHLYFYWYRQILGQKVEFLVSFYNNEISEKSEIFDDQFSVERPDGSNFTLKIRSTKLEDSAMYFCASRGTGSPEAFFGQGTRLTVV.

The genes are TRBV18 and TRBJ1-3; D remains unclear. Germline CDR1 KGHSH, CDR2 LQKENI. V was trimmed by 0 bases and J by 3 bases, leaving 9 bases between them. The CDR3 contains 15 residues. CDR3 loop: CASSPPRNNGNTIYF. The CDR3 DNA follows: TGTGCCAGCTCACCACCAAGGAACAATGGAAACACCATATATTTT.

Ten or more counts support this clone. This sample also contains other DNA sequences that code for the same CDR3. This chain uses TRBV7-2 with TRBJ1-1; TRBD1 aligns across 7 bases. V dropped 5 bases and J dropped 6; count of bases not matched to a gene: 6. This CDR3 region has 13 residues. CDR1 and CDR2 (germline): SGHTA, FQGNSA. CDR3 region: CASSPGGVAEAFF. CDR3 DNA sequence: TGTGCCAGCAGCCCAGGGGGAGTGGCTGAAGCTTTCTTT. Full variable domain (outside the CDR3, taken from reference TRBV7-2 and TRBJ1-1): GAGVSQSPSNKVTEKGKDVELRCDPISGHTALYWYRQSLGQGLEFLIYFQGNSAPDKSGLPSDRFSAERTGGSVSTLTIQRTQQEDSAVYLCASSPGGVAEAFFGQGTRLTVV.

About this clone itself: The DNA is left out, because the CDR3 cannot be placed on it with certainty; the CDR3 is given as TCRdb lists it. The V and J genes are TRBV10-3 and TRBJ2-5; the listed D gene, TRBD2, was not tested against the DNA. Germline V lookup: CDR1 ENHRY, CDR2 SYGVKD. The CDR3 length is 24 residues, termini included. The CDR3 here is CAISLGLAGKQRDPVLRAIETQYF.

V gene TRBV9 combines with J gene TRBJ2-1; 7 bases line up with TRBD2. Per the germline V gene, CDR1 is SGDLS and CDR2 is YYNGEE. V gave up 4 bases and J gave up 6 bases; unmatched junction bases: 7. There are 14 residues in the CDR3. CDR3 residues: CASSTRDYFNEQFF. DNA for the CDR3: TGTGCCAGCAGCACGCGGGACTACTTCAATGAGCAGTTCTTC.

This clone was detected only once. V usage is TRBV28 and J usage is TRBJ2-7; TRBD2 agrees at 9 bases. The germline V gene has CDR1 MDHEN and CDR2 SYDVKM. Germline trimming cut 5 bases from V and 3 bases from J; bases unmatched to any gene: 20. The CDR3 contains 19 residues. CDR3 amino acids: CASSPTPWGSGRKGYEQYF. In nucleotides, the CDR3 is TGTGCCAGCAGTCCTACCCCCTGGGGGAGCGGGAGGAAGGGCTACGAGCAGTACTTC.

This CDR3 is CASSFSRTHNEQFF. For the CDR3, the DNA is TGTGCCAGCAGCTTTTCCCGGACACACAATGAGCAGTTCTTC. V is TRBV5-8 and J is TRBJ2-1; D possibly corresponds to TRBD1 (5 bases). CDR3 length equals 14 residues. Germline CDR1 SGHTS, CDR2 YDEGEE. V lost 2 bases, J lost 5 bases, and 11 bases lay in between.

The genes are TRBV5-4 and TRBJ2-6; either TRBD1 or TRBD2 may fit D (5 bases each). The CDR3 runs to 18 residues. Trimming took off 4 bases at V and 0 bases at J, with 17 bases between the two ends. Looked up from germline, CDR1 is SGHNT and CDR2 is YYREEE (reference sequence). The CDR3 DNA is TGTGCCAGCAGCCAACCGGGACGGATCCACTCTGGGGCCAACGTCCTGACTTTC. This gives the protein CASSQPGRIHSGANVLTF.

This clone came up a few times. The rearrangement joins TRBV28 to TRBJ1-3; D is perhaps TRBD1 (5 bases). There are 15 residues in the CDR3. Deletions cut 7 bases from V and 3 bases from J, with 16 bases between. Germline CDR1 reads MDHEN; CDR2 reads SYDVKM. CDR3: CASNQRPDSGNTIYF. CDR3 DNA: TGTGCCAGCAATCAACGGCCCGACAGTGGAAACACCATATATTTT. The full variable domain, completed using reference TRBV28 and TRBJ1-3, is DVKVTQSSRYLVKRTGEKVFLECVQDMDHENMFWYRQDPGLGLRLIYFSYDVKMKEKGDIPEGYSVSREKKERFSLILESASTNQTSMYLCASNQRPDSGNTIYFGEGSWLTVV.

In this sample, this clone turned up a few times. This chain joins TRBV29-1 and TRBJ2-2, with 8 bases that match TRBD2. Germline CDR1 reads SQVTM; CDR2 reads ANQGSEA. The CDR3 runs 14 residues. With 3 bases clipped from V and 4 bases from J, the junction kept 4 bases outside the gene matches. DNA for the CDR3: TGCAGCGTTGACTTAGCGGGATTCACCGGGGAGCTGTTTTTT. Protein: CSVDLAGFTGELFF.

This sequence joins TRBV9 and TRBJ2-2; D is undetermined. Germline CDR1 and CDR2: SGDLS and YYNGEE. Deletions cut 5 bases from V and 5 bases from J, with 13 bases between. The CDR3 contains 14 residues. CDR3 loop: CASRKGGNTGELFF. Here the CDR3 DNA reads TGTGCCAGCAGGAAGGGTGGAAATACCGGGGAGCTGTTTTTT.

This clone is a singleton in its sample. The CDR3 is CASSYGGLGEKLFF. Written as DNA, the CDR3 is TGTGCCAGCAGTTACGGGGGGCTGGGTGAAAAACTGTTTTTT. V gene TRBV6-5 combines with J gene TRBJ1-4, with D possibly being TRBD1 (6 bases). This CDR3 is 14 amino acids long. Between the trimmed V and J ends, which lost 2 bases and 7 bases, there was a span of 11 bases. CDR1 and CDR2 (germline): MNHEY, SVGAGI.

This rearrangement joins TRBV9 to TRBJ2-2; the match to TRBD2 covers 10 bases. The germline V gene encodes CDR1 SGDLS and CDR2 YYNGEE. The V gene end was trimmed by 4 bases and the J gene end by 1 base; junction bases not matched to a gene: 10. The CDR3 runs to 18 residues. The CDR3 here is CASSFPAGGPGNTGELFF. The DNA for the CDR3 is TGTGCCAGCAGCTTCCCAGCGGGAGGGCCTGGGAACACCGGGGAGCTGTTTTTT.

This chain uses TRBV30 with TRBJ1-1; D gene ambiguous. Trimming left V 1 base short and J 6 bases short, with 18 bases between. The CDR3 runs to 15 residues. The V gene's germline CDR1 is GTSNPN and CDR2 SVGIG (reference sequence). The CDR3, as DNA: TGTGCCTGGAGTGCCCTTTTGAGAGGAAGGTCTGAAGCTTTCTTT. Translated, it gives CAWSALLRGRSEAFF.

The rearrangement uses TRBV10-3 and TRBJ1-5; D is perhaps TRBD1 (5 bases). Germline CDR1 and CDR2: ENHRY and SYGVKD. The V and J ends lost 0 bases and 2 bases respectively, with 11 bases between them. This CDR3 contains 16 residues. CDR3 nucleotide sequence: TGTGCCATCAGTGAGTCGGGGGGGTCGGGCAATCAGCCCCAGCATTTT. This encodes CAISESGGSGNQPQHF.

The CDR3 coding sequence is TGTGCCAGCAGCCCCGGACAGGGGCTCCTCGAGCAGTACTTC. Translating gives CASSPGQGLLEQYF. The chain employs TRBV9 and TRBJ2-7, with 9 bases that match TRBD1. The CDR3 totals 14 residues. V shed 4 bases, J shed 6 bases, and the junction held 8 bases outside the gene matches. CDR1 and CDR2 from the germline V gene are SGDLS and YYNGEE.

CDR3 sequence (DNA): TGCGCCAGCACCATGCTAGCGGGAGCTTCTCCCTCCAATGAGCAGTTCTTC. Residues: CASTMLAGASPSNEQFF. V is TRBV10-2 and J is TRBJ2-1, with 10 bases fitting TRBD2. V was pared by 7 bases and J by 6 bases, with 15 bases of the junction left unmatched. Germline loops: CDR1 WSHSY, CDR2 SAAADI. The CDR3 length is 17 residues.

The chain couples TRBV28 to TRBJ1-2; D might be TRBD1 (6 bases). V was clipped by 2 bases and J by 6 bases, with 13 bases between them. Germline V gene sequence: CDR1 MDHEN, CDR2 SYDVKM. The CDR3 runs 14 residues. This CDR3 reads CASSLVRGGDGYTF. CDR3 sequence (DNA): TGTGCCAGCAGTTTAGTCAGGGGAGGGGATGGCTACACCTTC.